The TCR beta chain described here comes from a study of control samples from healthy donors and cancer patients. Here immunoSEQ multiplex PCR was the method, and the copy in TCRdb shows in-frame clones only, minus some. The repertoire holds 150,000 or so clones, with 93% as singletons. The germline CDR1 and CDR2 sequences are GTSNPN and SVGIG (reference sequence). V gave up 1 base and J gave up 5 bases, with 14 bases separating them. This CDR3 is built from 14 residues. This sequence joins TRBV30 and TRBJ1-1, with a tentative D call TRBD1 (6 bases). The sequenced sample consisted of blood. The origin of this receptor is a man younger than 30 in good health. The CDR3 DNA follows: TGTGCCTGGAGTGGGGGGCAGGGTGGGACTGAAGCTTTCTTT. It codes for CAWSGGQGGTEAFF.